A single sample is the source of the 25 T cell receptor beta chains below, sequenced in a study of blood T cell repertoires in COVID-19 (dated by TCRdb to the early 2020s). Library creation used the immunoSEQ multiplex PCR assay. Not all clones reach the TCRdb copy of this immuneACCESS table, which keeps in-frame sequences only. Checked studies attribute under half of the gap to unresolved V genes and leave the rest unexplained. This sample gives fewer than 200,000 clones in total; just under 85% of them show up just once. Less than 9% of the sample rests with the top ten. The sample consisted of peripheral blood. The receptors were sampled from a man aged 35 to 55 who had recovered from COVID-19.

The chain uses TRBV4-2 and TRBJ1-1; the D is unclear. The ends were cut back, 0 bases at V and 11 bases at J, with 13 bases in the middle. The V gene's germline CDR1 is LGHNA and CDR2 YNFKEQ. The CDR3 is 13 amino acids. CDR3 nucleotide sequence: TGTGCCAGCAGCCAAGAACGGGGAGTGAGGGCTTTCTTT. It encodes CASSQERGVRAFF.

The chain couples TRBV11-3 to TRBJ1-2; 7 bases fit TRBD1. The CDR3 spans 12 residues. Germline loops: CDR1 SGHNT, CDR2 YENEEA. With 8 bases clipped from V and 4 bases from J, the junction kept 4 bases outside the gene matches. CDR3 DNA: TGTGCCAGCGGAACAGGGGCCTATGGCTACACCTTC. Translating gives CASGTGAYGYTF.

J is TRBJ1-3 and V is TRBV15, with D possibly TRBD1 on 5 matching bases. CDR3 length: 16 amino acids. Germline CDR1 and CDR2: LNHNV and YYDKDF (reference sequence). V was clipped by 0 bases and J by 0 bases, with 9 bases between them. CDR3 residues: CATSRDLGGSGNTIYF. The CDR3 DNA reads TGTGCCACCAGCAGAGATTTGGGGGGCTCTGGAAACACCATATATTTT.

As DNA, the CDR3 is TGCGCCAGCAGTCAATCCCAGCGGGAGGAGTACGAGCAGTACTTC. Encoded protein: CASSQSQREEYEQYF. The chain recombines TRBV23-1 with TRBJ2-7; 9 nucleotides line up with TRBD2. TRBV23-1 is an open reading frame whose function is uncertain. V lost 0 bases to trimming and J lost 4 bases; unmatched junction nucleotides: 4. CDR3 length equals 15 residues.

V is TRBV3-1 (or the pseudogene TRBV3-2) and J is TRBJ2-5; 7 bases agree with TRBD2. Looked up from germline, CDR1 is LGHDT and CDR2 is YNNKEL (reference sequence). V shed 6 bases and J 2 bases; nucleotides not matched to a gene: 15. CDR3 size: 17 residues. This chain's CDR3 is CASSPPRRRESQETQYF. The CDR3 DNA sequence: TGTGCCAGCAGTCCCCCCCGGAGGCGGGAGAGTCAAGAGACCCAGTACTTC.

The genes are TRBV9 and TRBJ2-1; 12 bases agree with TRBD2. CDR3 length equals 15 residues. Germline CDR1 and CDR2: SGDLS and YYNGEE. J gave up 8 bases and V 2 bases, and 5 bases lay outside the gene matches. CDR3 sequence: CASSVGTSGSDEQFF. Written as DNA, the CDR3 is TGTGCCAGCAGCGTGGGGACTAGCGGGTCGGATGAGCAGTTCTTC.

About this clone: The same CDR3 is also encoded by other DNA sequences in this sample. This chain connects TRBV28 to TRBJ1-2; D unresolved. V was clipped by 2 bases and J by 3 bases, with 7 bases between them. The germline CDR1 and CDR2 sequences are MDHEN and SYDVKM. The CDR3 has 13 amino acids. The CDR3 loop reads CASSLRQDYGYTF. CDR3 DNA sequence: TGTGCCAGCAGTTTACGGCAGGACTATGGCTACACCTTC.

CDR3 DNA sequence: TGTGCCAGTAGATATCAGGCCTCCAGCTACGAGCAGTACTTC. Translated: CASRYQASSYEQYF. The J gene is TRBJ2-7, the V gene TRBV19; unclear D gene. The germline V gene encodes CDR1 LNHDA and CDR2 SQIVND (reference sequence). The CDR3 loop spans 14 amino acids. V lost 6 bases and J lost 3, with 15 bases in between.

This chain joins TRBV6-5 and TRBJ1-5; D unresolved. The V and J ends lost 6 bases and 7 bases respectively, with 13 bases between them. Per germline, CDR1 MNHEY and CDR2 SVGAGI. The CDR3 is 13 residues long. The CDR3 spells CASSSDLRQPQHF. In nucleotides, the CDR3 is TGTGCCAGCAGCAGCGATTTACGGCAGCCCCAGCATTTT.

The chain combines TRBV4-3 with TRBJ2-7; D might be TRBD1 (5 bases). V shed 0 bases and J shed 2 bases, with 14 bases lying between them. The CDR3 consists of 16 residues. Germline CDR1 and CDR2: LGHNA and YSLEER. DNA of the CDR3: TGCGCCAGCAGCCAAGAAAGGACGGACACCCCCTACGAGCAGTACTTC. Protein: CASSQERTDTPYEQYF.

J is TRBJ2-3 and V is TRBV6-1, with D possibly being TRBD2 (5 bases). The CDR3 is made up of 14 amino acids. V shed 1 base and J shed 2 bases, with 7 bases lying between them. CDR1 is MNHNS and CDR2 is SASEGT in the germline V gene. The CDR3 spells CASSEGLITDTQYF. The CDR3 bases are TGTGCCAGCAGTGAAGGACTAATCACAGATACGCAGTATTTT.

The rearrangement links TRBV7-9 to TRBJ2-1; 7 positions match TRBD1. The CDR3 loop spans 12 amino acids. V shed 6 bases, J shed 16 bases, and the junction held 12 bases outside the gene matches. Germline V gene sequence: CDR1 SEHNR, CDR2 FQNEAQ (reference sequence). The CDR3 DNA reads TGTGCCAGCAGACAATTAACAGGGGTATGTTTCTTC. Residues: CASRQLTGVCFF.

The J gene is TRBJ2-3, the V gene TRBV7-2; 8 bases fit TRBD2. Germline V gene data show CDR1 as SGHTA and CDR2 as FQGNSA. CDR3 length: 16 amino acids. V trimming: 3 bases; J trimming: 5 bases; junction bases outside the gene matches: 10. The CDR3 spells CASSFSRTGGEDTQYF. In nucleotides, the CDR3 is TGTGCCAGCAGCTTCTCTAGGACGGGGGGGGAAGATACGCAGTATTTT.

The V call is TRBV6-5, the J call TRBJ1-2; D gene ambiguous. The CDR3 length is 11 residues. Germline V gene lookup returns CDR1 MNHEY and CDR2 SVGAGI. V lost 6 bases and J 8 bases, leaving 10 bases between the germline ends. CDR3: CASRVPGGYTF. The CDR3 DNA follows: TGTGCCAGCAGGGTACCGGGAGGCTACACCTTC.

The rearrangement joins TRBV24-1 to TRBJ2-5, with a weak D call TRBD1 (5 bases). The CDR3 covers 18 residues. The V gene lost 2 bases and the J gene lost 2 bases, with 20 bases spanning the gap. Germline assignment: CDR1 KGHDR and CDR2 SFDVKD. CDR3 in DNA: TGTGCCACCAGTGATTCCGGCGCCCTAGGGGTACTTCAAGAGACCCAGTACTTC. Its translation is CATSDSGALGVLQETQYF.

This sequence joins TRBV4-3 and TRBJ1-1; no firm D call. Between the trimmed V and J ends, which lost 0 bases and 0 bases, there was a span of 14 bases. Germline V gene lookup returns CDR1 LGHNA and CDR2 YSLEER. The CDR3 is made up of 17 amino acids. CDR3 nucleotides: TGCGCCAGCAGCCAAGATTTTTTCGCAGTACTGAACACTGAAGCTTTCTTT. Translation gives CASSQDFFAVLNTEAFF.

The V gene is TRBV7-9, the J gene TRBJ2-1; 11 positions agree with TRBD2. From germline, CDR1 is SEHNR and CDR2 FQNEAQ (reference sequence). The CDR3 extends over 15 amino acids. V lost 2 bases, J lost 7 bases, and 4 bases stayed unmatched. CDR3 nucleotide sequence: TGTGCCAGCAGCTTATCTAGCGGGAGGTATAATGAGCAGTTCTTC. Protein: CASSLSSGRYNEQFF. Full variable domain (outside the CDR3, taken from reference TRBV7-9 and TRBJ2-1): DTGVSQNPRHKITKRGQNVTFRCDPISEHNRLYWYRQTLGQGPEFLTYFQNEAQLEKSRLLSDRFSAERPKGSFSTLEIQRTEQGDSAMYLCASSLSSGRYNEQFFGPGTRLTVL.

As concerns this clone: Germline and junction disagree at one end, which may indicate a read error. The chain combines TRBV5-4 with TRBJ2-1; 10 nucleotides agree with TRBD2. There are 12 residues in the CDR3. From germline, CDR1 is SGHNT and CDR2 YYREEE (reference sequence). CDR3: CASSASGTSAIF. The DNA for the CDR3 is TGTGCCAGCAGCGCCTCCGGGACTAGCGCGATCTTC.

The DNA of the CDR3 is TGTGCCAGCGGACTAGCGGGGGGCCCTTTCACAGATACGCAGTATTTT. Its translation is CASGLAGGPFTDTQYF. This chain joins TRBV19 and TRBJ2-3; 14 positions match TRBD2. From germline, CDR1 is LNHDA and CDR2 SQIVND (reference sequence). The CDR3 is 16 residues long. V lost 9 bases, J lost 2 bases, and 7 bases stayed unmatched.

This sequence joins TRBV19 and TRBJ2-2; 8 positions agree with TRBD1. V shed 4 bases and J 2 bases; nucleotides not matched to a gene: 3. The CDR3 spans 15 residues. The germline CDR1 and CDR2 sequences are LNHDA and SQIVND (reference sequence). Here the CDR3 reads CASSRTGFNTGELFF. The CDR3 DNA is TGTGCCAGTAGTAGGACAGGGTTCAACACCGGGGAGCTGTTTTTT.

The rearrangement joins TRBV7-9 to TRBJ1-1; D is unclear. V gave up 6 bases and J gave up 8 bases, with 10 bases separating them. The CDR3 contains 11 residues. Germline-derived CDR1 and CDR2 are SEHNR and FQNEAQ (reference sequence). CDR3 loop: CASRAGREAFF. CDR3 DNA sequence: TGTGCCAGCAGGGCGGGGAGGGAAGCTTTCTTT.

This clone was counted a single time. DNA for the CDR3: TGTGCCAGCAGCTCCCGACAGGGAAATGAAAAACTGTTTTTT. Translated: CASSSRQGNEKLFF. The chain couples TRBV7-9 to TRBJ1-4; 7 bases are shared with TRBD1. This CDR3 is built from 14 residues. The V segment lost 4 bases and the J segment 5 bases; nucleotides outside the gene matches: 4. CDR1 SEHNR and CDR2 FQNEAQ come from the germline V gene (reference sequence).

This CDR3 is CASSTLRAQYF. For the CDR3, the DNA is TGTGCCAGCAGCACCCTCAGGGCCCAGTACTTC. The chain combines TRBV7-2 with TRBJ2-5; tentatively, D is TRBD1 (5 bases). CDR3 length: 11 amino acids. CDR1 is SGHTA, CDR2 FQGNSA, per germline. Trimming cost V 5 bases and J 9 bases, with 10 bases left between them.

This chain joins TRBV6-2 or TRBV6-3 and TRBJ1-1; TRBD1 matches at 8 bases. CDR1 and CDR2 (germline): MNHEY, SVGEGT. The CDR3 covers 14 residues. The ends lost 6 bases at V and 0 bases at J; junction bases unmatched: 3. The CDR3 protein is CASSGQGMNTEAFF. In DNA, the CDR3 is TGTGCCAGCAGCGGACAGGGAATGAACACTGAAGCTTTCTTT.

This clone was recorded a few times. The genes are TRBV15 and TRBJ2-7; 12 positions match TRBD2. There are 14 residues in the CDR3. V dropped 8 bases and J dropped 6; count of bases not matched to a gene: 8. The germline gives CDR1 LNHNV, CDR2 YYDKDF (reference sequence). The DNA of the CDR3 is TGTGCCACCGGGAGTCTAGCGGGAGGGAGCGAGCAGTACTTC. Residues: CATGSLAGGSEQYF. The whole variable domain, remainder taken from reference TRBV15 and TRBJ2-7, is DAMVIQNPRYQVTQFGKPVTLSCSQTLNHNVMYWYQQKSSQAPKLLFHYYDKDFNNEADTPDNFQSRRPNTSFCFLDIRSPGLGDTAMYLCATGSLAGGSEQYFGPGTRLTVT.